This TCR beta chain derives from a study of identical twins. Points from the study as a whole: While abundant cord blood beta clonotypes carried fewer insertions, memory repertoires showed no such pattern. Partial confounding of zero-insertion analyses by invariant MAIT and iNKT cells was possible.

MiXCR was run by TCRdb on the 5' RACE reads, yielding one entry per CDR3 protein. The data show about 250,000 distinct CDR3 sequences, around 8% seen once. This clonotype was seen many times. Its antigen is not known. Trimming took 3 bases from V and 0 from J, leaving 9 bases between them. Germline assignment: CDR1 MDHEN and CDR2 SYDVKM. The CDR3 spans 14 residues. Each donor (without exception) was a healthy Caucasian. These same data were also listed under a study on yellow fever vaccine responses in identical twins.

The chain joins TRBV28 to TRBJ2-7, with TRBD2 as a possible D gene (6 bases). The clonotype comes from a woman aged 18-29 years in good health. The specimen sequenced was CD8+ T cells sorted from blood. DNA of the CDR3: TGTGCCAGCAGTTTTAGCGGTTCCTCCTACGAGCAGTACTTC. Its protein product is CASSFSGSSYEQYF.